The 29 T cell receptor beta chains below all came from one sample that was sequenced in a study of T cell responses to AZD1222 COVID-19 vaccine. The data were produced by immunoSEQ multiplex PCR, yet TCRdb's version contains in-frame clones alone and is incomplete. The sample holds 90,000 to 120,000 clones, 86% seen once. The sequences come from peripheral blood, collected 28 days after the second dose of the MenACWY control vaccine. All receptors derive from an adult who received the MenACWY meningococcal vaccine as a control.

V usage is TRBV25-1 and J usage is TRBJ2-7; D might be TRBD1 (5 bases). CDR1 and CDR2 (germline): MGHDK, SYGVNS. The CDR3 totals 13 residues. V was cut by 10 bases and J by 1 base, with 14 bases left in between. CDR3 bases: TGTGCCACCCGACAGAGAACTTCCTACGAGCAGTACTTC. This gives the protein CATRQRTSYEQYF.

The chain uses TRBV29-1 and TRBJ1-1; TRBD1 matches at 8 bases. In germline, CDR1 is SQVTM, CDR2 ANQGSEA. This CDR3 contains 13 residues. With 6 bases clipped from V and 0 bases from J, the junction kept 3 bases outside the gene matches. CDR3 sequence: CSVGTGLNTEAFF. For the CDR3, the DNA is TGCAGCGTGGGGACAGGTTTGAACACTGAAGCTTTCTTT. Full variable domain (outside the CDR3, taken from reference TRBV29-1 and TRBJ1-1): SAVISQKPSRDICQRGTSLTIQCQVDSQVTMMFWYRQQPGQSLTLIATANQGSEATYESGFVIDKFPISRPNLTFSTLTVSNMSPEDSSIYLCSVGTGLNTEAFFGQGTRLTVV.

This rearrangement joins TRBV6-5 to TRBJ1-1; D perhaps matches TRBD1 (6 bases). CDR3 length: 11 amino acids. Germline V lookup: CDR1 MNHEY, CDR2 SVGAGI. Trimming took off 2 bases at V and 8 bases at J, with 6 bases between the two ends. The CDR3 region has the DNA TGTGCCAGCAGTTACAGGGGGGAAGCTTTCTTT. Translated: CASSYRGEAFF.

This rearrangement joins TRBV5-1 to TRBJ2-1, with 11 bases aligning to TRBD1. The CDR3 runs 15 residues. Germline lookup yields CDR1 SGHRS and CDR2 YFSETQ. V shed 4 bases and J 7 bases; nucleotides not matched to a gene: 7. The CDR3, as DNA: TGCGCCAGCAGCGATGGACAGGGGGCGCTGAATGAGCAGTTCTTC. It translates to CASSDGQGALNEQFF.

This clone came up once. The V and J genes are TRBV28 and TRBJ1-2; D is uncertain. This CDR3 comprises 17 residues. Germline-derived CDR1 and CDR2 are MDHEN and SYDVKM. Trimming removed 5 bases at V and 4 bases at J, with 23 bases between. The CDR3 loop is CASSTLKPFPPSYGYTF. CDR3 nucleotide sequence: TGTGCCAGCAGTACATTAAAGCCGTTCCCCCCGAGCTATGGCTACACCTTC.

This clone was counted a few times. This rearrangement joins TRBV7-6 to TRBJ1-5; 10 bases map to TRBD1. J gave up 4 bases and V 1 base, and 1 base lay outside the gene matches. CDR1 SGHVS and CDR2 FNYEAQ come from the germline V gene. This CDR3 contains 15 residues. CDR3 sequence: CASSLGGQGNQPQHF. The DNA for the CDR3 is TGTGCCAGCAGCTTAGGGGGACAGGGGAATCAGCCCCAGCATTTT. The whole variable domain, filled in from reference TRBV7-6 and TRBJ1-5, reads GAGVSQSPRYKVTKRGQDVALRCDPISGHVSLYWYRQALGQGPEFLTYFNYEAQQDKSGLPNDRFSAERPEGSISTLTIQRTEQRDSAMYRCASSLGGQGNQPQHFGDGTRLSIL.

The chain links TRBV2 to TRBJ1-2; D gene uncertain. The germline V and J ends were trimmed by 6 bases and 3 bases, with 14 bases remaining between them. Germline assignment: CDR1 SNHLY and CDR2 FYNNEI. This CDR3 contains 14 residues. The CDR3 loop reads CASSQMGPDYGYTF. The CDR3 DNA follows: TGTGCCAGCAGCCAAATGGGCCCAGACTATGGCTACACCTTC.

The genes are TRBV30 and TRBJ1-3; D gene ambiguous. Germline V gene data show CDR1 as GTSNPN and CDR2 as SVGIG (reference sequence). This CDR3 contains 14 residues. V was cut by 2 bases and J by 0 bases, with 8 bases left in between. CDR3 region: CAWSRPVSGNTIYF. The CDR3 DNA is TGTGCCTGGAGTCGCCCAGTCTCTGGAAACACCATATATTTT.

This rearrangement joins TRBV15 to TRBJ1-4; possible D gene TRBD1, 6 bases. V was clipped by 8 bases and J by 6 bases, with 13 bases between them. Germline V lookup: CDR1 LNHNV, CDR2 YYDKDF (reference sequence). The CDR3 consists of 13 residues. CDR3: CATRGRGYEKLFF. CDR3 coding DNA: TGTGCCACCCGGGGCAGGGGCTATGAAAAACTGTTTTTT.

The rearrangement uses TRBV5-1 and TRBJ2-1; unclear D gene. Per the germline V gene, CDR1 is SGHRS and CDR2 is YFSETQ. V was shortened by 0 bases and J by 2 bases, with 12 bases between the two germline ends. This CDR3 is 16 amino acids long. CDR3 nucleotide sequence: TGCGCCAGCAGCTTGGAGTTCCAGGCCCCCTACAATGAGCAGTTCTTC. Amino acids: CASSLEFQAPYNEQFF. Complete variable domain (other parts from reference TRBV5-1 and TRBJ2-1): KAGVTQTPRYLIKTRGQQVTLSCSPISGHRSVSWYQQTPGQGLQFLFEYFSETQRNKGNFPGRFSGRQFSNSRSEMNVSTLELGDSALYLCASSLEFQAPYNEQFFGPGTRLTVL.

V is TRBV4-3 and J is TRBJ1-2; TRBD1 might be the D (5 bases). Germline-derived CDR1 and CDR2 are LGHNA and YSLEER. V was clipped by 2 bases and J by 4 bases, with 8 bases between them. The CDR3 is made up of 13 amino acids. The CDR3 is CASSQTDSYGYTF. The CDR3 DNA is TGCGCCAGCAGCCAAACTGACAGCTATGGCTACACCTTC.

V is TRBV28 and J is TRBJ1-5; D is unresolved. Between the trimmed V and J ends, which lost 5 bases and 5 bases, there was a span of 7 bases. Germline CDR1 reads MDHEN; CDR2 reads SYDVKM. This CDR3 spans 12 amino acids. The CDR3 coding sequence is TGTGCCAGCAGTCTCGGTCATCAGCCCCAGCATTTT. Translated, it gives CASSLGHQPQHF.

The chain recombines TRBV5-1 with TRBJ2-5; D possibly corresponds to TRBD1 (6 bases). In germline, CDR1 is SGHRS, CDR2 YFSETQ. Deletions cut 4 bases from V and 4 bases from J, with 20 bases between. This CDR3 contains 16 residues. The chain's CDR3 is CASSEPTGTLRETQYF. The CDR3 nucleotides are TGCGCCAGCAGCGAACCGACAGGAACCTTAAGAGAGACCCAGTACTTC.

This chain links TRBV11-1 with TRBJ2-2, with 12 bases aligning to TRBD2. V lost 5 bases to trimming and J lost 5 bases; unmatched junction nucleotides: 6. This CDR3 is built from 16 residues. Germline V gene lookup returns CDR1 SGHAT and CDR2 FQDESV (reference sequence). The CDR3 sequence is CASSNLAGGPTGELFF. The CDR3 bases are TGTGCCAGCAGCAACCTAGCGGGGGGGCCTACCGGGGAGCTGTTTTTT.

The chain couples TRBV4-2 to TRBJ1-2; D may be TRBD1 (5 bases). Germline-derived CDR1 and CDR2 are LGHNA and YNFKEQ. The CDR3 extends over 14 amino acids. With 1 base removed from V and 4 bases from J, the gap between germline ends came to 10 bases. In DNA, the CDR3 is TGTGCCAGCAGCCAAGGATTGGGGGGCTATGGCTACACCTTC. It yields the protein CASSQGLGGYGYTF.

This rearrangement joins TRBV6-5 to TRBJ1-2; possibly TRBD1 for D (5 bases). Germline V CDR1 and CDR2: MNHEY, SVGAGI. V was pared by 7 bases and J by 3 bases, with 12 bases between. The CDR3 consists of 13 residues. The DNA of the CDR3 is TGTGCCAGCACACGATTACAGGACTATGGCTACACCTTC. Amino acid sequence: CASTRLQDYGYTF.

V and J are TRBV10-1 and TRBJ1-1; D uncertain. The CDR3 runs to 16 residues. In germline, CDR1 is WNHNN, CDR2 SYGVQD (reference sequence). With 2 bases removed from V and 7 bases from J, the gap between germline ends came to 20 bases. CDR3 amino acids: CASSEPGRIGRNEAFF. The DNA for the CDR3 is TGCGCCAGCAGTGAGCCCGGCCGAATTGGACGGAATGAAGCTTTCTTT.

V and J are TRBV25-1 and TRBJ1-1, with D tentatively TRBD1 (6 bases). Per the germline V gene, CDR1 is MGHDK and CDR2 is SYGVNS. V was pared by 5 bases and J by 11 bases, with 18 bases between. The CDR3 sequence is 13 residues long. The CDR3 here is CASSPVVRGLAFF. The CDR3 DNA sequence: TGTGCCAGCAGTCCGGTAGTTCGGGGGCTGGCTTTCTTT.

Note on this clone: The sample has other DNA sequences that encode this CDR3 too. The chain is built from TRBV5-4 and TRBJ2-7, with TRBD2 identical over 8 bases. This CDR3 is built from 15 residues. CDR1 is SGHNT and CDR2 is YYREEE in the germline V gene (reference sequence). V lost 0 bases, J lost 1 base, and 3 bases stayed unmatched. The CDR3: CASSLDGGGSYEQYF. CDR3 sequence (DNA): TGTGCCAGCAGCTTGGATGGCGGGGGGTCCTACGAGCAGTACTTC.

The V gene is TRBV7-2, the J gene TRBJ1-4; D possibly corresponds to TRBD1 (6 bases). Trimming cost V 3 bases and J 17 bases, with 16 bases left between them. The CDR3 has 12 amino acids. Germline V gives CDR1 SGHTA, CDR2 FQGNSA. CDR3 in DNA: TGTGCCAGCAGCTTGGCAGGGGAAGTACTATTTTTT. Its translation: CASSLAGEVLFF. Supplemented by reference TRBV7-2 and TRBJ1-4, the full variable domain reads GAGVSQSPSNKVTEKGKDVELRCDPISGHTALYWYRQSLGQGLEFLIYFQGNSAPDKSGLPSDRFSAERTGGSVSTLTIQRTQQEDSAVYLCASSLAGEVLFFGSGTQLSVL.

V gene TRBV28 combines with J gene TRBJ1-2; unclear D gene. Germline lookup yields CDR1 MDHEN and CDR2 SYDVKM. Trimming shortened V by 1 base and J by 8 bases, and 11 bases separated the two germline ends. The CDR3 runs to 13 residues. The CDR3 DNA reads as TGTGCCAGCAGTTTATCCTATACTGGGGGCTACACCTTC. This gives the protein CASSLSYTGGYTF.

The chain employs TRBV2 and TRBJ1-2, with a possible D match to TRBD1 (5 bases). Trimming removed 6 bases at V and 8 bases at J, with 22 bases between. Germline assignment: CDR1 SNHLY and CDR2 FYNNEI. The length of the CDR3 is 15 residues. CDR3 in DNA: TGTGCCAGCAGCCTGGCGGGCAGGGACTATTCCGGCTACACCTTC. It yields the protein CASSLAGRDYSGYTF.

The chain uses TRBV5-1 and TRBJ1-1; no clear D. Germline V CDR1 and CDR2: SGHRS, YFSETQ. The ends were cut back, 0 bases at V and 1 base at J, with 10 bases in the middle. The CDR3 sequence is 15 residues long. In DNA form, the CDR3 reads TGCGCCAGCAGCTTGGACAGCTACCCGAACACTGAAGCTTTCTTT. It encodes CASSLDSYPNTEAFF.

The chain links TRBV7-2 to TRBJ2-5, with 7 bases lining up with TRBD2. V was pared by 4 bases and J by 3 bases, with 5 bases of the junction left unmatched. Germline V gene lookup returns CDR1 SGHTA and CDR2 FQGNSA. The CDR3 length is 14 residues. In DNA, the CDR3 is TGTGCCAGCAGCTCCCGCCGGGGGGAAGAGACCCAGTACTTC. Translating gives CASSSRRGEETQYF.

This clone showed up just once. The chain recombines TRBV5-6 with TRBJ1-2, with D tentatively TRBD1 (5 bases). Trimming left V 4 bases short and J 1 base short, with 11 bases between. Germline CDR1 and CDR2: SGHDT and YYEEEE. The CDR3 length is 14 residues. The CDR3 coding sequence is TGTGCCAGCAGCCACCTCGACAGTAACTATGGCTACACCTTC. This sequence encodes CASSHLDSNYGYTF.

This clone was picked up one time. This sequence joins TRBV28 and TRBJ1-2, with D possibly matching TRBD1 (5 bases). Trimming took off 6 bases at V and 4 bases at J, with 21 bases between the two ends. The CDR3 consists of 16 residues. Looked up from germline, CDR1 is MDHEN and CDR2 is SYDVKM. The chain's CDR3 is CASSRPGDSFRYGYTF. CDR3 nucleotide sequence: TGTGCCAGCAGCCGACCCGGGGACTCGTTCCGCTATGGCTACACCTTC.

The chain carries TRBV3-1 (or the pseudogene TRBV3-2) and TRBJ2-1; D gene ambiguous. The CDR3 runs 16 residues. Germline lookup yields CDR1 LGHDT and CDR2 YNNKEL (reference sequence). The ends were cut back, 2 bases at V and 0 bases at J, with 11 bases in the middle. The DNA of the CDR3 is TGTGCCAGCAGCCAAAGTTGGCGGCTCTCCTACAATGAGCAGTTCTTC. Its protein is CASSQSWRLSYNEQFF.

The chain carries TRBV4-2 and TRBJ2-7; possibly TRBD1 for D (6 bases). The CDR3 loop spans 14 amino acids. V was cut by 1 base and J by 1 base, with 8 bases left in between. From germline, CDR1 is LGHNA and CDR2 YNFKEQ. This CDR3 reads CASSQAQGSYEQYF. The CDR3, as DNA: TGTGCCAGCAGCCAAGCCCAGGGGTCCTACGAGCAGTACTTC.

The chain has TRBV7-6 and TRBJ1-1; D not certain. CDR3 length equals 13 residues. The germline V gene has CDR1 SGHVS and CDR2 FNYEAQ. V gave up 0 bases and J gave up 1 base, with 3 bases separating them. CDR3 bases: TGTGCCAGCAGCTTAGCAGGGAACACTGAAGCTTTCTTT. It yields the protein CASSLAGNTEAFF.